Reported below is one T cell receptor (beta chain). Germline CDR1 is SGHVS and CDR2 is FNYEAQ. This CDR3 contains 14 residues. Unmatched junction bases numbered 4, after V lost 3 bases and J lost 7 bases. Sequencing was performed with immunoSEQ multiplex PCR; in TCRdb, only in-frame clones are kept and a portion is missing. The repertoire holds about 78,000 clones, with approximately 88% as singletons. This record belongs to a study of control samples from healthy donors and cancer patients. Sequencing input: blood. The rearrangement links TRBV7-6 to TRBJ2-1; TRBD1 agrees at 9 bases. This TCR derives from a woman aged 55 to 70 in good health. The CDR3 nucleotides are TGTGCCAGCAGCTTGCAACAGGGGGCAAATGAGCAGTTCTTC. This sequence encodes CASSLQQGANEQFF.